The 27 T cell receptor beta chains listed next were all sequenced from one sample in a study of identical twins. From the 5' RACE reads, TCRdb called clonotypes with MiXCR, one entry per CDR3 protein. The sample consists of hundreds of thousands of distinct CDR3 sequences, 5.5% to 7.5% of them appearing once. The sample comprised naive T cells sorted from blood. Receptors were obtained from a man between 18 and 35 years old in good health.

This clonotype has a handful of counts. The genes are TRBV7-2 and TRBJ2-5; weak D call: TRBD2 (6 bases). Trimming removed 5 bases from V and 5 bases from J, with 18 bases in between. The CDR3 is 15 amino acids. CDR1 SGHTA and CDR2 FQGNSA come from the germline V gene. The CDR3 DNA reads TGTGCCAGCAGCGGAGGGACCCAAATGTGGGAGACCCAGTACTTC. It translates to CASSGGTQMWETQYF.

This clonotype was counted only a few times. V and J are TRBV11-2 and TRBJ2-1; 9 bases agree with TRBD2. The CDR3 has 16 residues. Trimming took 4 bases from V and 9 from J; bases not matched to a gene: 13. Germline V lookup: CDR1 SGHAT, CDR2 FQNNGV. The CDR3 DNA follows: TGTGCCAGCAGCTCTAACCCGACAGGACTAGCGAGTGAGCAGTTCTTC. Translated, it gives CASSSNPTGLASEQFF.

This clonotype was seen at least ten times. This chain connects TRBV25-1 to TRBJ2-1; no reliable D call. Trimming left V 4 bases short and J 5 bases short, with 9 bases between. The germline V gene has CDR1 MGHDK and CDR2 SYGVNS. CDR3 length: 13 residues. The chain's CDR3 is CASSASMDNEQFF. The CDR3 coding sequence is TGTGCCAGCAGTGCGAGCATGGACAATGAGCAGTTCTTC.

The V and J genes are TRBV7-9 and TRBJ2-7; 7 nucleotides agree with TRBD1. The V gene end was trimmed by 7 bases and the J gene end by 1 base; junction bases not matched to a gene: 10. The germline gives CDR1 SEHNR, CDR2 FQNEAQ (reference sequence). The CDR3 runs 15 residues. In DNA form, the CDR3 reads TGTGCCAGCACAAGACAGGGCCAGAAATCCTACGAGCAGTACTTC. This translates into CASTRQGQKSYEQYF. Variable domain in full (rest from reference TRBV7-9 and TRBJ2-7): DTGVSQNPRHKITKRGQNVTFRCDPISEHNRLYWYRQTLGQGPEFLTYFQNEAQLEKSRLLSDRFSAERPKGSFSTLEIQRTEQGDSAMYLCASTRQGQKSYEQYFGPGTRLTVT.

V is TRBV11-1 and J is TRBJ2-5; 7 bases match TRBD1. The CDR3 loop spans 16 amino acids. V dropped 5 bases and J dropped 1; count of bases not matched to a gene: 10. The germline CDR1 and CDR2 sequences are SGHAT and FQDESV (reference sequence). The CDR3 is CASSMDLQGVQETQYF. CDR3 coding DNA: TGTGCCAGCAGCATGGATCTTCAGGGGGTCCAAGAGACCCAGTACTTC. The complete variable domain, with remaining parts taken from reference TRBV11-1 and TRBJ2-5, reads EAEVAQSPRYKITEKSQAVAFWCDPISGHATLYWYRQILGQGPELLVQFQDESVVDDSQLPKDRFSAERLKGVDSTLKIQPAELGDSAMYLCASSMDLQGVQETQYFGPGTRLLVL.

This clonotype was picked up a small number of times. The V gene is TRBV4-3, the J gene TRBJ1-1; the match to TRBD1 covers 10 bases. This CDR3 comprises 16 residues. The J segment lost 4 bases and the V segment lost 4 bases, leaving 9 bases of the junction unmatched. CDR1 and CDR2 (germline): LGHNA, YSLEER. Here the CDR3 DNA reads TGCGCCAGCAGCCGCGGGACAGGGGCTACGGGCACTGAAGCTTTCTTT. Encoded protein: CASSRGTGATGTEAFF.

This clonotype was seen more than once but under ten times. The chain combines TRBV30 with TRBJ1-1, with 7 bases matching TRBD1. This CDR3 spans 13 amino acids. V dropped 4 bases and J dropped 1; count of bases not matched to a gene: 3. Per germline, CDR1 GTSNPN and CDR2 SVGIG (reference sequence). CDR3 in amino acids: CAWNRGPNTEAFF. CDR3 nucleotides: TGTGCCTGGAACAGGGGCCCGAACACTGAAGCTTTCTTT.

This clonotype was counted at least ten times. The chain employs TRBV3-1 and TRBJ2-4; 9 bases are shared with TRBD1. V shed 4 bases, J shed 8 bases, and the junction held 3 bases outside the gene matches. The CDR3 contains 13 residues. CDR1 is LGHDT and CDR2 is YNNKEL in the germline V gene (reference sequence). CDR3 DNA: TGTGCCAGCAGCCGCAGGACAGGGGACATTCAGTACTTC. It yields the protein CASSRRTGDIQYF.

This clonotype was seen ten or more times. The rearrangement joins TRBV18 to TRBJ2-2, with TRBD2 as a possible D gene (5 bases). V lost 5 bases to trimming and J lost 15 bases, with 16 bases between them. This CDR3 comprises 12 residues. Germline CDR1 and CDR2: KGHSH and LQKENI. The CDR3 nucleotides read TGTGCCAGCTCAACGACCGCCCTCGGGGTGTTTTTT. Translation: CASSTTALGVFF.

This clonotype was seen a handful of times. The chain joins TRBV5-1 to TRBJ2-4; D is tentatively TRBD1 or TRBD2 (6 bases each). CDR1 and CDR2 from the germline V gene are SGHRS and YFSETQ. Trimming removed 4 bases at V and 5 bases at J, with 16 bases between. The CDR3 is 15 amino acids. CDR3 nucleotide sequence: TGCGCCAGCAGCCCCCCGGGGGCGCAGGAAAACATTCAGTACTTC. It is translated as CASSPPGAQENIQYF.

This clonotype was recorded many times. V and J are TRBV7-2 and TRBJ2-1, with D hard to call. Germline CDR1 SGHTA, CDR2 FQGNSA. There are 13 residues in the CDR3. V lost 7 bases to trimming and J lost 8 bases, with 15 bases between them. CDR3 residues: CASTDGPWDEQFF. In nucleotides, the CDR3 is TGTGCCAGCACGGACGGGCCATGGGATGAGCAGTTCTTC. The full variable domain, in which reference TRBV7-2 and TRBJ2-1 provide the parts outside the CDR3, is GAGVSQSPSNKVTEKGKDVELRCDPISGHTALYWYRQSLGQGLEFLIYFQGNSAPDKSGLPSDRFSAERTGGSVSTLTIQRTQQEDSAVYLCASTDGPWDEQFFGPGTRLTVL.

This clonotype was seen ten or more times. The chain couples TRBV7-8 to TRBJ2-7, with D hard to call. Trimming stripped 5 bases from V and 0 bases from J, with 20 bases between. CDR3 length: 17 amino acids. Germline CDR1 is SGHVS and CDR2 is FQNEAQ. The DNA for the CDR3 is TGTGCCAGCAGCCCAAAGCTTGGGCGAGCTAGCTCCTACGAGCAGTACGTC. Its protein product is CASSPKLGRASSYEQYV.

In this sample, this clonotype turned up many times. The rearrangement uses TRBV7-3 and TRBJ2-1; a weak D match, TRBD1 (5 bases). Trimming pared 1 base from V and 3 bases from J, leaving 10 bases between. CDR1 SGHTA and CDR2 FQGTGA come from the germline V gene. There are 15 residues in the CDR3. For the CDR3, the DNA is TGTGCCAGCAGCTTAATTCGCGACAGCTACAATGAGCAGTTCTTC. It encodes CASSLIRDSYNEQFF.

This chain links TRBV6-6 with TRBJ2-7, with D unclear. With 3 bases removed from V and 4 bases from J, the gap between germline ends came to 10 bases. This CDR3 has 13 amino acids. CDR1 MNHNY and CDR2 SVGAGI come from the germline V gene (reference sequence). The CDR3 region is CASSYSDKYEQYV. The CDR3 nucleotides read TGTGCCAGCAGTTATTCTGATAAATACGAGCAGTACGTC.

This clonotype was counted ten times or more. The chain has TRBV28 and TRBJ2-4, with TRBD1 as a possible D gene (6 bases). With 6 bases removed from V and 10 bases from J, the gap between germline ends came to 13 bases. The V gene's germline CDR1 is MDHEN and CDR2 SYDVKM. The CDR3 contains 12 residues. The CDR3 coding sequence is TGTGCCAGCAGCCACGGACAGCAAATTCAGTACTTC. Its translation is CASSHGQQIQYF.

This clonotype was recorded at least ten times. V is TRBV7-3 and J is TRBJ2-3, with D perhaps matching TRBD2 (6 bases). Germline-derived CDR1 and CDR2 are SGHTA and FQGTGA. CDR3 length equals 17 residues. V was shortened by 0 bases and J by 2 bases, with 15 bases between the two germline ends. CDR3 in DNA: TGTGCCAGCAGCTTAACGTTAAGGGGCGGGGCCACAGATACGCAGTATTTT. Protein product: CASSLTLRGGATDTQYF.

This clonotype was detected only a few times. This chain uses TRBV7-8 with TRBJ2-5; 10 nucleotides line up with TRBD2. Germline V gene sequence: CDR1 SGHVS, CDR2 FQNEAQ. This CDR3 is 15 amino acids long. The V segment lost 6 bases and the J segment 6 bases; nucleotides outside the gene matches: 10. CDR3: CASSFEREGLKTQYF. The DNA for the CDR3 is TGTGCCAGCAGTTTCGAGCGGGAGGGCCTGAAGACCCAGTACTTC.

V and J are TRBV29-1 and TRBJ2-2; D is perhaps TRBD1 or TRBD2 (6 bases each). Germline-derived CDR1 and CDR2 are SQVTM and ANQGSEA. The ends were cut back, 2 bases at V and 7 bases at J, with 8 bases in the middle. The CDR3 consists of 12 residues. CDR3 in DNA: TGCAGCGTTGAAAAGGGGGGCGGGGAGCTGTTTTTT. Encoded protein: CSVEKGGGELFF.

This clonotype was counted at least ten times. The chain uses TRBV29-1 and TRBJ2-3; 7 nucleotides align to TRBD2. Germline CDR1 is SQVTM and CDR2 is ANQGSEA. The J segment lost 2 bases and the V segment lost 6 bases, leaving 8 bases of the junction unmatched. This CDR3 is built from 14 residues. CDR3 nucleotides: TGCAGCGTGGCCGGGACTACCGTCACAGATACGCAGTATTTT. This codes for CSVAGTTVTDTQYF.

This clonotype was counted between two and nine times. The chain carries TRBV11-2 and TRBJ2-1, with no clear D. V was cut by 5 bases and J by 5 bases, with 10 bases left in between. The CDR3 is 13 amino acids. Germline lookup yields CDR1 SGHAT and CDR2 FQNNGV. CDR3 region: CASSDGRNNEQFF. In DNA form, the CDR3 reads TGTGCCAGCAGCGACGGACGTAACAATGAGCAGTTCTTC.

V usage is TRBV20-1 and J usage is TRBJ2-3; 9 nucleotides agree with TRBD1. J gave up 3 bases and V 3 bases, and 10 bases lay outside the gene matches. This CDR3 is 16 amino acids long. Germline-derived CDR1 and CDR2 are DFQATT and SNEGSKA (reference sequence). The CDR3 region has the DNA TGCAGTGCTAGTCCCCCCGGGACAGGGTTTACAGATACGCAGTATTTT. Translated, it gives CSASPPGTGFTDTQYF.

This clonotype was picked up many times. The chain is built from TRBV29-1 and TRBJ2-5; 8 bases match TRBD1. This CDR3 is built from 12 residues. The J segment lost 4 bases and the V segment lost 7 bases, leaving 5 bases of the junction unmatched. CDR1 and CDR2 (germline): SQVTM, ANQGSEA. CDR3 coding DNA: TGCAGCGCCGACAGGGGAGGAGAGACCCAGTACTTC. Its protein is CSADRGGETQYF.

This clonotype has only a few counts. The rearrangement links TRBV10-3 to TRBJ2-7; D not certain. This CDR3 region has 14 residues. Germline CDR1 is ENHRY and CDR2 is SYGVKD. V lost 6 bases to trimming and J lost 3 bases, with 15 bases between them. In nucleotides, the CDR3 is TGTGCCATCAGCGGAAACCCCGACCTCTACGAGCAGTACTTC. Its protein is CAISGNPDLYEQYF.

This clonotype was detected a few times. The CDR3 spells CASSRVDQETQYF. The CDR3 DNA sequence: TGTGCCAGCAGCAGGGTGGATCAAGAGACCCAGTACTTC. The chain uses TRBV12-3 or TRBV12-4 and TRBJ2-5, with D possibly being TRBD1 (5 bases). The CDR3 is made up of 13 amino acids. Trimming took off 6 bases at V and 2 bases at J, with 10 bases between the two ends.

There are many counts of this clonotype. The V call is TRBV6-2 or TRBV6-3, the J call TRBJ2-5, with D tentatively TRBD1 (5 bases). This CDR3 spans 13 amino acids. Trimming took off 6 bases at V and 5 bases at J, with 13 bases between the two ends. Germline assignment: CDR1 MNHEY and CDR2 SVGEGT. CDR3 loop: CASSSGIRETQYF. The CDR3 nucleotides read TGTGCCAGCAGCTCAGGGATTCGGGAGACCCAGTACTTC.

This clonotype was counted ten times or more. J is TRBJ1-2 and V is TRBV6-1; TRBD1 matches at 12 bases. CDR3 length equals 15 residues. Germline V lookup: CDR1 MNHNS, CDR2 SASEGT. V gave up 6 bases and J gave up 4 bases; unmatched junction bases: 6. DNA for the CDR3: TGTGCCAGCAGACCAGGGACAGGGGGCTTCTATGGCTACACCTTC. Translating gives CASRPGTGGFYGYTF.

This chain joins TRBV7-6 and TRBJ2-1, with TRBD2 identical over 13 bases. The CDR3 runs to 15 residues. CDR1 is SGHVS and CDR2 is FNYEAQ in the germline V gene. Trimming cost V 5 bases and J 8 bases; bases outside gene matches: 6. The CDR3 sequence is CASSRGTSGTYEQFF. The CDR3 coding sequence is TGTGCCAGCAGCCGAGGGACTAGCGGGACGTATGAGCAGTTCTTC.